Listed below are T cell receptor beta chains from one sample, sequenced in a study of blood T cell repertoires in COVID-19. The table came from immunoSEQ multiplex PCR; TCRdb's copy has only in-frame clones and leaves some out. The sample includes some 150,000 clones, approximately 86% of them seen just once. The source material was peripheral blood. Every receptor here comes from a woman in her seventies with acute or convalescent COVID-19. The CDR3 runs from the conserved cysteine through the conserved F or W. Each record gives: D gene, J gene, clone size, V gene, CDR3 DNA, CDR3 protein. D genes are given only for firm matches. Clone size appears in some rows only: once, few, many, or a class for an expanded clone.

TRBD2,TRBJ2-2,NA,TRBV18,TGTGCCAGCTCCCCAACCAGTGCCGGCGGGGGGAACACCGGGGAGCTGTTTTTT,CASSPTSAGGGNTGELFF
NA,TRBJ2-2,NA,TRBV28,TGTGCCACTACTGAGGGGGGGCTAAACACCGGGGAGCTGTTTTTT,CATTEGGLNTGELFF
TRBD2,TRBJ2-4,NA,TRBV28,TGTGCCAGCAGGGGGACTAGCGGGGGCAAAAACATTCAGTACTTC,CASRGTSGGKNIQYF
TRBD2,TRBJ2-1,NA,TRBV11-2,TGTGCCAGCAGCTTAAGACTAGCGGCTTACAATGAGCAGTTCTTC,CASSLRLAAYNEQFF
NA,TRBJ1-1,once,TRBV18,TGTGCCAGCTCACTCTCGGGACTTAATGAGGTTACTTTCTTT,CASSLSGLNEVTFF
TRBD1,TRBJ1-2,NA,TRBV28,TGTGCCAGCAGTTTAGGACAGGGGATGGGCTACACCTTC,CASSLGQGMGYTF
TRBD1,TRBJ1-3,few,TRBV6-5,TGTGCCAGCAGTTACGGGACAGGGGGTGGAAACACCATATATTTT,CASSYGTGGGNTIYF
NA,TRBJ1-1,NA,TRBV6-5,TGTGCCAGCAGTCGTATCCAGGGGACCCTACCTGAAGCTTTCTTT,CASSRIQGTLPEAFF
NA,TRBJ1-2,NA,TRBV15,TGTGCCACCAGCAGAGATACCGGGCGACGGGGTGGCTACACCTTC,CATSRDTGRRGGYTF
TRBD1,TRBJ2-3,NA,TRBV27,TGTGCCAGCAGTTTAGGACAGGGCGGTAATACGCAGTATTTT,CASSLGQGGNTQYF
NA,TRBJ1-3,NA,TRBV7-2,TGTGCCAGCACCTTGGACTCGAGCTCTGGAAACACCATATATTTT,CASTLDSSSGNTIYF
TRBD1,TRBJ1-1,NA,TRBV28,TGTGCCAGCAGTATACAGACAGGGGGGAACACTGAAGCTTTCTTT,CASSIQTGGNTEAFF
TRBD1,TRBJ2-5,NA,TRBV6-6,TGTGCCAGCAGACCACCGGGACAGGGGCCAAAGACCCAGTACTTC,CASRPPGQGPKTQYF
NA,TRBJ1-1,once,TRBV28,TGTGCCAGCAGTTTTTCCGGGTACACTGAAGCTTTCTTT,CASSFSGYTEAFF
NA,TRBJ1-2,NA,TRBV7-2,TGTGCCAGCAGCTTAAACAGGGAGAGGACTGGCTACACCTTC,CASSLNRERTGYTF
TRBD1,TRBJ2-5,NA,TRBV15,TGTGCCACCAGGGGACAGGGACAAAAGACCCAGTACTTC,CATRGQGQKTQYF
TRBD1,TRBJ1-5,NA,TRBV6-6,TGTGCCAGCAGAGAGACAGGGGGCAATCAGCCCCAGCATTTT,CASRETGGNQPQHF
TRBD1,TRBJ1-1,NA,TRBV5-1,TGCGCCAGCAGCTGGGGGGACAGGATGAACACTGAAGCTTTCTTT,CASSWGDRMNTEAFF
TRBD1,TRBJ1-1,few,TRBV18,TGTGCCAGCTCACCAAGTTCACAGGGGGCTGATTCTGGAGCTTTCTTT,CASSPSSQGADSGAFF
NA,TRBJ2-1,NA,TRBV6-5,TGTGCCAGCAGTTCGGGCGGGGAGCGGAACTACAATGAGCAGTTCTTC,CASSSGGERNYNEQFF
NA,TRBJ1-2,NA,TRBV3-1/TRBV3-2,TGTGCCAGCAGCCAAGAAACACGGCCGTGGGCTGGCTACACCTTC,CASSQETRPWAGYTF
NA,TRBJ2-1,NA,TRBV18,TGTGCCAGCTCACCGGGCGATGAGCAGTTCTTC,CASSPGDEQFF
TRBD1,TRBJ1-1,NA,TRBV19,TGTGCCAGTAGGGCCCCTCCGGGACAGGGGCTTCCGTCTGCTGAAGCTTTCTTT,CASRAPPGQGLPSAEAFF
TRBD1,TRBJ1-2,NA,TRBV6-5,TGTGCCAGCAGAGGCCGGGACAGGGTGGTCACCTTC,CASRGRDRVVTF
TRBD2,TRBJ2-5,NA,TRBV7-6,TGTGCCAGCAGCCCGCTGACTAGCGGGGGCCGGGGGACCCAGTACTTC,CASSPLTSGGRGTQYF
TRBD1,TRBJ1-6,NA,TRBV4-2,TGTGCCAGCAGCCAGACTCGGACAGGGGTCAATTCACCCCTCCACTTT,CASSQTRTGVNSPLHF
TRBD1,TRBJ2-7,NA,TRBV7-2,TGTGCCAGCAGCTTAAGCACAGGGGGCGTTTACGAGCAGTACTTC,CASSLSTGGVYEQYF
NA,TRBJ1-1,NA,TRBV7-9,TGTGCCAGCAGCACTAACCGCCCCAATATGCTCAAGACGACCACTGAAGCTTTCTTT,CASSTNRPNMLKTTTEAFF
NA,TRBJ1-2,NA,TRBV28,TGTGCCAGCAGTTTCGGGGGGCACAACTATGGCTACACCTTC,CASSFGGHNYGYTF
TRBD1,TRBJ1-6,NA,TRBV2,TGTGCCAGCAGACAGGGGCCTAGCTCACCCCTCCACTTT,CASRQGPSSPLHF
NA,TRBJ1-1,NA,TRBV2,TGTGCCAGCAGATCCAGGGCCGTGAACACTGAAGCTTTCTTT,CASRSRAVNTEAFF
NA,TRBJ2-3,NA,TRBV7-2,TGTGCCAGCACCCGGGATGGGGGCACAGATACGCAGTATTTT,CASTRDGGTDTQYF
TRBD1,TRBJ1-1,NA,TRBV14,TGTGCCAGCAGCCAAGATCTGGGGACAGGTTTCTTGAACACTGAAGCTTTCTTT,CASSQDLGTGFLNTEAFF
TRBD1,TRBJ1-1,NA,TRBV27,TGTGCCAGCAGTTCACTGACAGGGGGAAACACTGAAGCTTTCTTT,CASSSLTGGNTEAFF
NA,TRBJ2-1,NA,TRBV7-6,TGTGCCAGCAGCGGTACTAGCCGTGAGCAGTTCTTC,CASSGTSREQFF
NA,TRBJ1-3,NA,TRBV28,TGTGCCAGCAGCCTAACAGTGGGGACCGGGAGCAACACCATATATTTT,CASSLTVGTGSNTIYF
NA,TRBJ1-5,NA,TRBV18,TGTGCCAGCTCACTTTGGCCTACTGTAGGGGTGGGTCAGCCCCAGCATTTT,CASSLWPTVGVGQPQHF
NA,TRBJ1-3,NA,TRBV13,TGTGCCAGCAGCTTAGTCTCCGGAAACACCATATATTTT,CASSLVSGNTIYF
NA,TRBJ1-3,NA,TRBV28,TGTGCCAGCAGTCGTAAAAACTCTGGAAACACCATATATTTT,CASSRKNSGNTIYF
TRBD1,TRBJ1-5,NA,TRBV2,TGTGCCAGCAGAGGGACAGGGGCTAGCAATCAGCCCCAGCATTTT,CASRGTGASNQPQHF
NA,TRBJ2-1,NA,TRBV28,TGTGCCAGCAGCGGGGGGCGGTCCTACAATGAGCAGTTCTTC,CASSGGRSYNEQFF
NA,TRBJ1-1,NA,TRBV7-9,TGTGCCAGCAGCTCCTACAGGGTAGGGAACACTGAAGCTTTCTTT,CASSSYRVGNTEAFF
NA,TRBJ2-6,NA,TRBV3-1/TRBV3-2,TGTGCCAGCAGAGCAAGGGACAACTCCTTCTCTGGGGCCAACGTCCTGACTTTC,CASRARDNSFSGANVLTF
NA,TRBJ1-1,NA,TRBV28,TGTGCCAGCAGGGGGGCGACCTTGAACACTGAAGCTTTCTTT,CASRGATLNTEAFF
NA,TRBJ1-6,NA,TRBV19,TGTGCCAGTAGTATAGCAGGGGCTAATTCACCCCTCCACTTT,CASSIAGANSPLHF
TRBD2,TRBJ2-3,NA,TRBV19,TGTGCCAGTAGTAACCAAGTGGGCGGGGGAAGCACAGATACGCAGTATTTT,CASSNQVGGGSTDTQYF
NA,TRBJ1-6,NA,TRBV7-8,TGTGCCAGCAGCCTCACCTGGACAGACTCCTATAATTCACCCCTCCACTTT,CASSLTWTDSYNSPLHF